This T cell receptor (beta chain) emerged from a study of T cell repertoires in ileal Crohn's disease. Time point defined: inflamed ileum from the surgical specimen. Note on this clone: Its antigen is unidentified.

TCRdb's table, derived via immunoSEQ multiplex PCR, lists solely in-frame clones and lacks some. The sample yields 2,300 or so clones, 93% seen once. Study outcomes and limitations: Mucosal expansions were suggested to be mainly CD8 T cells.

The sequence derives from an adult with Crohn's disease. The sample was ileal tissue.

The CDR3 nucleotides read TGTGCCAGCAGCTTAGGGGGCGCGACTGAGCAGTACTTC. This gives the protein CASSLGGATEQYF. V and J are TRBV7-8 and TRBJ2-7, with a weak D call TRBD1 (5 bases). Germline CDR1 reads SGHVS; CDR2 reads FQNEAQ. With 1 base removed from V and 7 bases from J, the gap between germline ends came to 11 bases. The CDR3 length is 13 residues.